This TCR beta chain came from a study of regulatory T cells in long-lasting Graves disease. There are many counts of this clonotype. iRepertoire HTBI primers and Arm-PCR of CDR3 regions built TCR beta libraries. TCRdb redid the calling of the multiplex PCR reads with MiXCR, one entry per CDR3 protein. The sample lists about 360,000 distinct CDR3 sequences, around 15% occurring once. Time point indicated: newly diagnosed GD, antithyroid drugs for less than 3 months. Isolated PBMC RNA provided the starting material for the TCR library. This sample was shared with a second study, whose subject was T cells in Graves' hyperthyroidism and ophthalmopathy.

The sample in question was peripheral blood mononuclear cells (PBMCs), obtained at new diagnosis, from a patient treated with antithyroid drugs. The source of this sequence is a woman under 30 with Graves disease.

The chain's CDR3 is CASSLASSSDEQFF. The CDR3 DNA reads TGTGCCAGCAGCTTAGCTTCCTCGAGTGATGAGCAGTTCTTC. J is TRBJ2-1 and V is TRBV11-2; D gene unclear. CDR1 and CDR2 (germline): SGHAT, FQNNGV. V lost 1 base to trimming and J lost 8 bases, with 12 bases between them. The CDR3 covers 14 residues.